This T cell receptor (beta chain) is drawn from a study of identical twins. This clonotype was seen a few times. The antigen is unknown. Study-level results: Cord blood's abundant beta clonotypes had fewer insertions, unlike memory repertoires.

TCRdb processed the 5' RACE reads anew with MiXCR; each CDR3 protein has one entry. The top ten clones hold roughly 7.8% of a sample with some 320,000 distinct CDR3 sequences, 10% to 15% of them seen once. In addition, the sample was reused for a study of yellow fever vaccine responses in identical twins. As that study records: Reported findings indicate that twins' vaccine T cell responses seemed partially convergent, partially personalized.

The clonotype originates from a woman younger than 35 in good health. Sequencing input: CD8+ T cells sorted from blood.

CDR3 sequence: CASMTGTTGANVLTF. The CDR3 DNA reads as TGTGCCTCGATGACAGGAACTACTGGGGCCAACGTCCTGACTTTC. The chain recombines TRBV10-3 with TRBJ2-6; a possible D gene is TRBD1 (6 bases). The germline CDR1 and CDR2 sequences are ENHRY and SYGVKD. This CDR3 is 15 amino acids long. The V and J ends lost 11 bases and 2 bases respectively, with 16 bases between them.